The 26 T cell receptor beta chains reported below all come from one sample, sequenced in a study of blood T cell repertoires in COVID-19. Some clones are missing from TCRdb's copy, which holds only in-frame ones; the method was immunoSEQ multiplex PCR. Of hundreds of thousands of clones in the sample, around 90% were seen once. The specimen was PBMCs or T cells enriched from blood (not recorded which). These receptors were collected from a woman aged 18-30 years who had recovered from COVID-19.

The CDR3 coding sequence is TGTGCCAGCAGTCGGACAGGGGGAGTCGCCGAGCAGTACTTC. It is translated as CASSRTGGVAEQYF. The rearrangement links TRBV28 to TRBJ2-7; 10 bases agree with TRBD1. Losses at the gene ends were 5 bases for V and 6 bases for J; bases not matched to a gene: 7. The CDR3 spans 14 residues. CDR1 and CDR2 (germline): MDHEN, SYDVKM.

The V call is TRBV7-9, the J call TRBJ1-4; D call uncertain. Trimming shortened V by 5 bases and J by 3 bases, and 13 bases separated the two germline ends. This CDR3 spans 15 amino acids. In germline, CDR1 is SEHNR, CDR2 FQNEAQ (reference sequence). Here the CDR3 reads CASSRTRDSNEKLFF. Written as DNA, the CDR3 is TGTGCCAGCAGCCGTACCCGGGATTCTAATGAAAAACTGTTTTTT. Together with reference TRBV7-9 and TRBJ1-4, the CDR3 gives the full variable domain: DTGVSQNPRHKITKRGQNVTFRCDPISEHNRLYWYRQTLGQGPEFLTYFQNEAQLEKSRLLSDRFSAERPKGSFSTLEIQRTEQGDSAMYLCASSRTRDSNEKLFFGSGTQLSVL.

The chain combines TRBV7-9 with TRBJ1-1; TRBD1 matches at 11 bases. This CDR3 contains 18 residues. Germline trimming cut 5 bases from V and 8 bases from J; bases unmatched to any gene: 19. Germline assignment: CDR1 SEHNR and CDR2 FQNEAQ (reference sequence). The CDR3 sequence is CASSPTGTGGDSREEAFF. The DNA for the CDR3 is TGTGCCAGCAGCCCAACCGGGACAGGGGGAGATTCGAGGGAAGAAGCTTTCTTT.

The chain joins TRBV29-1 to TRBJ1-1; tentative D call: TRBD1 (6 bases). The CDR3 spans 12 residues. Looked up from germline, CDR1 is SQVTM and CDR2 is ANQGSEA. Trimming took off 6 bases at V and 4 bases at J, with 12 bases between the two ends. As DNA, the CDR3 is TGCAGCGTCCCAGGGGCGAGCACTGAAGCTTTCTTT. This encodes CSVPGASTEAFF. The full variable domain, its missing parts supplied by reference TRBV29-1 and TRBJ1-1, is SAVISQKPSRDICQRGTSLTIQCQVDSQVTMMFWYRQQPGQSLTLIATANQGSEATYESGFVIDKFPISRPNLTFSTLTVSNMSPEDSSIYLCSVPGASTEAFFGQGTRLTVV.

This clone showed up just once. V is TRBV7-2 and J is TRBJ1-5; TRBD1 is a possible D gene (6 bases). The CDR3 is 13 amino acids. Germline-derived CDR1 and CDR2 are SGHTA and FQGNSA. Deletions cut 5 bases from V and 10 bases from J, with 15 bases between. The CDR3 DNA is TGTGCCAGCAGCCCGTACCCGGGGGGCCCCCAGCATTTT. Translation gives CASSPYPGGPQHF.

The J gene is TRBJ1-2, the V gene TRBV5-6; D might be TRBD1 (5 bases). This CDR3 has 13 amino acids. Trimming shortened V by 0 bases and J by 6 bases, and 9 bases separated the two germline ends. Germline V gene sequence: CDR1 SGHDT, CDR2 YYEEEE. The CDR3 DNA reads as TGTGCCAGCAGCTTGGCCCCGGGGGATGGCTACACCTTC. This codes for CASSLAPGDGYTF.

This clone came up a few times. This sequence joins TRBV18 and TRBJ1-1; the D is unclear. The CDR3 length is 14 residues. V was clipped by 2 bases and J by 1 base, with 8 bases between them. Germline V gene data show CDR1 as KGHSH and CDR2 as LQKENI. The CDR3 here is CASSPTIQNTEAFF. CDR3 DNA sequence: TGTGCCAGCTCACCAACGATACAGAACACTGAAGCTTTCTTT.

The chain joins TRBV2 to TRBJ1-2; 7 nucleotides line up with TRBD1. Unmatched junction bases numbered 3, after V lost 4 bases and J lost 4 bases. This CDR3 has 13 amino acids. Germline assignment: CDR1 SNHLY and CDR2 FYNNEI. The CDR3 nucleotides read TGTGCCAGCAGTGGAGGGGGCAGCTATGGCTACACCTTC. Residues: CASSGGGSYGYTF.

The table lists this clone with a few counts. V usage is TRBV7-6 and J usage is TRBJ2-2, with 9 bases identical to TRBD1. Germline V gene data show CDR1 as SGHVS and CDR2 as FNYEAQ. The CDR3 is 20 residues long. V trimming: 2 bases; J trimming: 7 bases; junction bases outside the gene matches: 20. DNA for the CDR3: TGTGCCAGCAGCTTATTCCTAGAGGACAGGGGTCTCCCCGGGGGCGGGGAGCTGTTTTTT. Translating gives CASSLFLEDRGLPGGGELFF.

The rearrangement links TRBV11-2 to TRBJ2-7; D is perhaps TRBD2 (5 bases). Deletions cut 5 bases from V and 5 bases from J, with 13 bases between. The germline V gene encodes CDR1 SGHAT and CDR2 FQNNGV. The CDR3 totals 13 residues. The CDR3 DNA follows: TGTGCCAGCAGCGAAATCGGAGCGGACGAGCAGTACTTC. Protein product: CASSEIGADEQYF.

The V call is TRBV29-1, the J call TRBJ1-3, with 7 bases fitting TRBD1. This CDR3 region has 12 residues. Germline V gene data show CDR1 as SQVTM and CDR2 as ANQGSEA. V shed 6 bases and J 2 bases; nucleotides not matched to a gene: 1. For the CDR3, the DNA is TGCAGCGTCGGACAGGCTGGAAACACCATATATTTT. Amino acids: CSVGQAGNTIYF.

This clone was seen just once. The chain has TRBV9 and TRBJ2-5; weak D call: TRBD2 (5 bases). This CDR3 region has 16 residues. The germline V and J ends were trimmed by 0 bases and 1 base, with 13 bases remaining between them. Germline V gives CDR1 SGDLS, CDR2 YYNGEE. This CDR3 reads CASSVVASSPQETQYF. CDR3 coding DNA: TGTGCCAGCAGCGTAGTCGCTAGCAGCCCCCAAGAGACCCAGTACTTC.

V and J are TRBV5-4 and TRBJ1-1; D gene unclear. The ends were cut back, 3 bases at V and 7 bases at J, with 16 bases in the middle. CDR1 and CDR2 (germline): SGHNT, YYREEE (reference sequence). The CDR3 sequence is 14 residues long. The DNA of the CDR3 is TGTGCCAGCAGCTCCCCCCGAGGGAAGGGTGAAGCTTTCTTT. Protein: CASSSPRGKGEAFF.

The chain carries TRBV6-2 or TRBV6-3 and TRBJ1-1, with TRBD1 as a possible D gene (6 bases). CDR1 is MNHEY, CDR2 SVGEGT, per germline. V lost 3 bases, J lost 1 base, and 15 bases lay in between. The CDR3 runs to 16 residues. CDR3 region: CASSYPPGGTNTEAFF. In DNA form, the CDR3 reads TGTGCCAGCAGTTATCCCCCGGGGGGCACGAACACTGAAGCTTTCTTT.

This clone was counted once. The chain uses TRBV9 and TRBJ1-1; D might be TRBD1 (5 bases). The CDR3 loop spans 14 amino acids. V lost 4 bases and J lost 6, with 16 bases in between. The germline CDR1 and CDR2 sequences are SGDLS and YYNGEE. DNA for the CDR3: TGTGCCAGCAGCCCTAACCCAGGGTACCCTGAAGCTTTCTTT. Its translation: CASSPNPGYPEAFF.

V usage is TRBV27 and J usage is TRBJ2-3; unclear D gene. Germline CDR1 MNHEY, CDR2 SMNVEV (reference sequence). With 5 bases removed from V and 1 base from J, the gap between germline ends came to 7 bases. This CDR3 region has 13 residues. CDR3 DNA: TGTGCCAGCAGTCTACTCCGCACAGATACGCAGTATTTT. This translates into CASSLLRTDTQYF.

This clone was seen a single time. The CDR3 nucleotides are TGTGCCAGCAGCTGGACCTCCGGGACAGGGAGTCGTGGGCAGTACTTC. Amino acids: CASSWTSGTGSRGQYF. V is TRBV3-1 (or the pseudogene TRBV3-2) and J is TRBJ2-7; 9 nucleotides align to TRBD1. This CDR3 has 16 residues. V lost 5 bases, J lost 9 bases, and 17 bases stayed unmatched. CDR1 and CDR2 from the germline V gene are LGHDT and YNNKEL (reference sequence).

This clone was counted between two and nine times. DNA of the CDR3: TGTGCCACCTCCCCAGGGCCCTCTGGAAACACCATATATTTT. Translation gives CATSPGPSGNTIYF. This chain uses TRBV19 with TRBJ1-3, with a weak D call TRBD1 (5 bases). Germline V gene lookup returns CDR1 LNHDA and CDR2 SQIVND (reference sequence). V was clipped by 10 bases and J by 0 bases, with 13 bases between them. CDR3 length: 14 residues.

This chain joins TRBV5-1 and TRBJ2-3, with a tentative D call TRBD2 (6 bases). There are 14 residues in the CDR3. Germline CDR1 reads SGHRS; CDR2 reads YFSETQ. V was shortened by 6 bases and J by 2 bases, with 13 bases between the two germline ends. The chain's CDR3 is CASKGRRYTDTQYF. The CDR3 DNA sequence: TGCGCCAGCAAGGGGAGGAGATACACAGATACGCAGTATTTT.

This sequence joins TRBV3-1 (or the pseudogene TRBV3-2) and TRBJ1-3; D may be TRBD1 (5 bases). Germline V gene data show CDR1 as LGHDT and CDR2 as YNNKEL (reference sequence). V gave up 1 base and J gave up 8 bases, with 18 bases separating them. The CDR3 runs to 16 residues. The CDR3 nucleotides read TGTGCCAGCAGCCAAGGGACTGGAGGGGTTACCTACACCATATATTTT. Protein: CASSQGTGGVTYTIYF.

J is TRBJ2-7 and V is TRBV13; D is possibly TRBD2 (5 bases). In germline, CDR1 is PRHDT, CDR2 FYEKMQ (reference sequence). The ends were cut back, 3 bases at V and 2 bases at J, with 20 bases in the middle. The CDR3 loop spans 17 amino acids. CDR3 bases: TGTGCCAGCAGCTTTTACGCTACTAGTCCGCGGACCTACGAGCAGTACTTC. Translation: CASSFYATSPRTYEQYF. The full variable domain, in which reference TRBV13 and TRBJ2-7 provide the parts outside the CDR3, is AAGVIQSPRHLIKEKRETATLKCYPIPRHDTVYWYQQGPGQDPQFLISFYEKMQSDKGSIPDRFSAQQFSDYHSELNMSSLELGDSALYFCASSFYATSPRTYEQYFGPGTRLTVT.

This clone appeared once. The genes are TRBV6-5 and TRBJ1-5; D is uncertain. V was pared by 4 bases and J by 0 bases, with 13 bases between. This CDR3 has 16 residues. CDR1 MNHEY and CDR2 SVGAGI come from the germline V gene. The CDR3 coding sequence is TGTGCCAGCAGTTCACCGGTGAGGGATAGCAATCAGCCCCAGCATTTT. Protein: CASSSPVRDSNQPQHF.

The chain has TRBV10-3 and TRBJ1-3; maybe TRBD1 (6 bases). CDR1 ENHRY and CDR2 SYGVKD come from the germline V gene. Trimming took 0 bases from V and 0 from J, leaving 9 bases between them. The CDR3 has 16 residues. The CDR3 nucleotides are TGTGCCATCAGTGAGTCTGCGGACAGCTCTGGAAACACCATATATTTT. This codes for CAISESADSSGNTIYF.

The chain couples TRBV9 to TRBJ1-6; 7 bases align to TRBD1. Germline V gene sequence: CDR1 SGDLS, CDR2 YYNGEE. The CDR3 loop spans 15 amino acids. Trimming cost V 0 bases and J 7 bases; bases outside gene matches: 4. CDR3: CASSVGVDRNSPLHF. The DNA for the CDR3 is TGTGCCAGCAGCGTAGGGGTGGACAGGAATTCACCCCTCCACTTT.

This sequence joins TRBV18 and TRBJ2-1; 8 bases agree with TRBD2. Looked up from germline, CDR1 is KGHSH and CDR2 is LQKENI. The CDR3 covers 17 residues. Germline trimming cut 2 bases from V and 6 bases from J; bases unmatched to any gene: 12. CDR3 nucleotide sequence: TGTGCCAGCTCACCAGGAGCCGGGGCGGGGGGCCGCAATGAGCAGTTCTTC. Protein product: CASSPGAGAGGRNEQFF.

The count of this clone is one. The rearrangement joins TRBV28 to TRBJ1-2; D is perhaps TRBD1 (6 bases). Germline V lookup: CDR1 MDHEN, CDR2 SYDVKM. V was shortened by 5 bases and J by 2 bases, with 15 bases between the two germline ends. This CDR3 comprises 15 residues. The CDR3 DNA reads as TGTGCCAGCAGTCTGGAGACAGGCGGAAACTATGGCTACACCTTC. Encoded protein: CASSLETGGNYGYTF.